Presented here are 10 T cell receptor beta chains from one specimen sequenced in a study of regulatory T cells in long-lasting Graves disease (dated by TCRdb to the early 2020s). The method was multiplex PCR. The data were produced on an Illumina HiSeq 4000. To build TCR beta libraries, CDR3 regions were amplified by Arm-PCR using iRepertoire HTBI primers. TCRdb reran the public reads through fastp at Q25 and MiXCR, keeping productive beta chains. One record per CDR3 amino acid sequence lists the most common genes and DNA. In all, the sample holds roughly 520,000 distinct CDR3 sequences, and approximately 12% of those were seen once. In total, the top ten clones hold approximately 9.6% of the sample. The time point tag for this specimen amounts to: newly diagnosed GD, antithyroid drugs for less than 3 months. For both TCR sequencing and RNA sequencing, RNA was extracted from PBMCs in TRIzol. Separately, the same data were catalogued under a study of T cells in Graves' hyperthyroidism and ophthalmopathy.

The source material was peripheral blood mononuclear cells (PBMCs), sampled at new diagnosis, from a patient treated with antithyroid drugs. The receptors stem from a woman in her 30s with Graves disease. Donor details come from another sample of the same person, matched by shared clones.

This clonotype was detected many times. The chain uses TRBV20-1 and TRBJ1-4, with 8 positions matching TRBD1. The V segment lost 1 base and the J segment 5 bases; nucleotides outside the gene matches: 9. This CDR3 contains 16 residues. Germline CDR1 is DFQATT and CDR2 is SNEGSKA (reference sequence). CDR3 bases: TGCAGTGCTAGAGTGAACAGGGGGAAGGGAAATGAAAAACTGTTTTTT. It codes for CSARVNRGKGNEKLFF.

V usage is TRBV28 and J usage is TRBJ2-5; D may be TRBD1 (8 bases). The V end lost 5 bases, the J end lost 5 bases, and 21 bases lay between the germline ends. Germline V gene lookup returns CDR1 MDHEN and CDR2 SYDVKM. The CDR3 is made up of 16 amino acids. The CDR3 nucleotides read TGTGCCAGCAGTCCTTCGACAGGGGAGGGCTGGGAGACCCAGTACTTC. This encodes CASSPSTGEGWETQYF.

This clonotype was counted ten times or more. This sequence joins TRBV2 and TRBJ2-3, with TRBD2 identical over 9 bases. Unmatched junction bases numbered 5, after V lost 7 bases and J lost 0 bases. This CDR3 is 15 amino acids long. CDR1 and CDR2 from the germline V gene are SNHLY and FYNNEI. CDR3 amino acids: CASKGTSQSTDTQYF. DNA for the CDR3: TGTGCCAGCAAGGGGACTAGCCAGAGCACAGATACGCAGTATTTT.

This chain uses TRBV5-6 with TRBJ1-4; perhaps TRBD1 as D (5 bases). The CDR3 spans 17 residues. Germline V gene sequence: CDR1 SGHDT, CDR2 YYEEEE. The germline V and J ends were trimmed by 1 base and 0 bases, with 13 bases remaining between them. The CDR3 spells CASSLWARGATNEKLFF. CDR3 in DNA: TGTGCCAGCAGCTTGTGGGCTAGGGGAGCAACTAATGAAAAACTGTTTTTT.

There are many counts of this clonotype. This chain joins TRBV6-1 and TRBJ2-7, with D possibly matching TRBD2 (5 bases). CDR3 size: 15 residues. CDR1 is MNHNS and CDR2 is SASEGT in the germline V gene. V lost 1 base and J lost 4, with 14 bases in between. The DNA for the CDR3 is TGTGCCAGCAGTGAAGAGCGGTTAATGACTTACGAGCAGTACTTC. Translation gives CASSEERLMTYEQYF.

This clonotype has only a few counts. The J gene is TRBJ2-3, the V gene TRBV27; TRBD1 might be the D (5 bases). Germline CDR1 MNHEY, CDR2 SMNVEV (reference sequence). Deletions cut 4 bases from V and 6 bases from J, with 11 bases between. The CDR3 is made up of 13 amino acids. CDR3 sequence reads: CASSSGYKDTQYF. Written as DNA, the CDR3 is TGTGCCAGCAGTTCAGGGTACAAGGATACGCAGTATTTT.

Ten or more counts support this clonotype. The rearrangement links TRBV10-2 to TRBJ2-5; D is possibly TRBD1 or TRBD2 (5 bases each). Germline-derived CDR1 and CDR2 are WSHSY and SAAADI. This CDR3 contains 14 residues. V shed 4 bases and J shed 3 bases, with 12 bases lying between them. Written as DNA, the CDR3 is TGCGCCAGCAGTGGGGGCCGGGGAGAAGAGACCCAGTACTTC. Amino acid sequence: CASSGGRGEETQYF.

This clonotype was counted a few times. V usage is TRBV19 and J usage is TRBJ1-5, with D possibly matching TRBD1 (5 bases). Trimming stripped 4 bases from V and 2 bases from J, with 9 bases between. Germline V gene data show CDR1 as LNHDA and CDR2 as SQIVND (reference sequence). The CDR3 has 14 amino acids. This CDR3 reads CASSRRQRNQPQHF. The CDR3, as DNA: TGTGCCAGTAGTAGGCGACAGCGCAATCAGCCCCAGCATTTT. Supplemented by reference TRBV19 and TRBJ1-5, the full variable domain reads DGGITQSPKYLFRKEGQNVTLSCEQNLNHDAMYWYRQDPGQGLRLIYYSQIVNDFQKGDIAEGYSVSREKKESFPLTVTSAQKNPTAFYLCASSRRQRNQPQHFGDGTRLSIL.

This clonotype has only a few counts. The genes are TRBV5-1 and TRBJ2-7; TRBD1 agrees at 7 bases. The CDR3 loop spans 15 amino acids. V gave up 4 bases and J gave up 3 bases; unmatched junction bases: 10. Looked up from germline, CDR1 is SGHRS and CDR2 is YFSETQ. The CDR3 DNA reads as TGCGCCAGCAGCCCCGGGACAGTTACCGTCTACGAGCAGTACTTC. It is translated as CASSPGTVTVYEQYF.

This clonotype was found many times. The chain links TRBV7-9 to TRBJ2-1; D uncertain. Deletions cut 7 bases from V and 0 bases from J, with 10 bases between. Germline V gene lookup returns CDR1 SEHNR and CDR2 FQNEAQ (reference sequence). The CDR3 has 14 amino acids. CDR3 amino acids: CASNVGSSYNEQFF. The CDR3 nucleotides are TGTGCCAGCAACGTGGGAAGCTCCTACAATGAGCAGTTCTTC. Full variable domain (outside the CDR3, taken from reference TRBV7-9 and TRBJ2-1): DTGVSQNPRHKITKRGQNVTFRCDPISEHNRLYWYRQTLGQGPEFLTYFQNEAQLEKSRLLSDRFSAERPKGSFSTLEIQRTEQGDSAMYLCASNVGSSYNEQFFGPGTRLTVL.